The entry that follows covers one T cell receptor beta chain sequence. These data belong to a study of blood T cell repertoires in COVID-19. About the study: There were acute and convalescent COVID-19 samples, and they came from the United States, Italy and Spain. T cells, B-cell-depleted T cells, or PBMCs provided the cDNA or gDNA that served as material.

Method: immunoSEQ multiplex PCR; TCRdb's copy keeps in-frame clones and lacks some. The sample consists of tens of thousands of clones, roughly 89% of them appearing once. Germline V gene data show CDR1 as SGHAT and CDR2 as FQNNGV. This CDR3 is 13 amino acids long. The ends were cut back, 4 bases at V and 0 bases at J, with 6 bases in the middle. Sequencing used peripheral blood. The clonotype comes from a man aged 80 or over with acute or convalescent COVID-19. The chain is built from TRBV11-2 and TRBJ2-5; no firm D call. The CDR3 protein is CASSWPYQETQYF. The CDR3 DNA is TGTGCCAGCAGCTGGCCGTACCAAGAGACCCAGTACTTC.